These 32 T cell receptor beta chains were sequenced from one sample in a study of shared clonotypes between healthy human individuals. This table comes from immunoSEQ multiplex PCR, and its TCRdb copy is limited to in-frame clones, with some not included. Of millions of clones detected, around 95% appear once; the ten largest clones hold more than 0.1%. The specimen was naive CD4+ T cells sorted from blood. Subset defined: CD45RA+ positively selected. The receptors here all came from a young man in good health.

This sequence joins TRBV5-1 and TRBJ2-1; 9 nucleotides match TRBD1. V lost 4 bases and J lost 5; bases outside the gene matches: 7. This CDR3 is 15 amino acids long. Per the germline V gene, CDR1 is SGHRS and CDR2 is YFSETQ. The CDR3 region is CASSIGTGLNNEQFF. The CDR3 nucleotides are TGCGCCAGCAGCATTGGGACAGGGCTCAACAATGAGCAGTTCTTC.

The chain carries TRBV5-4 and TRBJ2-6, with 7 positions matching TRBD1. The germline V gene has CDR1 SGHNT and CDR2 YYREEE (reference sequence). J gave up 0 bases and V 3 bases, and 6 bases lay outside the gene matches. The CDR3 has 17 amino acids. The CDR3 DNA reads TGTGCCAGCAGCTCGGGACAGTCAAGCTCTGGGGCCAACGTCCTGACTTTC. This codes for CASSSGQSSSGANVLTF.

DNA of the CDR3: TGTGCCAGCAGTTTAGGCGGGGGGGTTGTGGAGACCCAGTACTTC. Encoded protein: CASSLGGGVVETQYF. The chain joins TRBV27 to TRBJ2-5, with 9 bases identical to TRBD2. This CDR3 spans 15 amino acids. CDR1 MNHEY and CDR2 SMNVEV come from the germline V gene (reference sequence). With 2 bases clipped from V and 5 bases from J, the junction kept 6 bases outside the gene matches.

The gene calls are TRBV6-6 and TRBJ1-5; 8 nucleotides match TRBD1. V was pared by 2 bases and J by 1 base, with 4 bases of the junction left unmatched. The CDR3 loop spans 16 amino acids. Germline CDR1 MNHNY, CDR2 SVGAGI (reference sequence). The CDR3: CASSYPDRGSNQPQHF. In DNA form, the CDR3 reads TGTGCCAGCAGTTACCCCGACAGGGGAAGCAATCAGCCCCAGCATTTT.

The rearrangement joins TRBV30 to TRBJ2-3, with TRBD2 matching over 7 bases. Germline CDR1 and CDR2: GTSNPN and SVGIG (reference sequence). The CDR3 is 14 amino acids. The V and J ends lost 1 base and 0 bases, in that order; junction bases with no gene match: 1. CDR3 DNA: TGTGCCTGGAGTGGGGGGGGAAGCACAGATACGCAGTATTTT. Its translation is CAWSGGGSTDTQYF.

The genes are TRBV2 and TRBJ2-7; tentatively, D is TRBD2 (6 bases). Germline V lookup: CDR1 SNHLY, CDR2 FYNNEI. Trimming cost V 7 bases and J 6 bases, with 16 bases left between them. CDR3 length: 13 residues. CDR3 sequence (DNA): TGTGCCAGCAACTACGGGGAGGTCTCCGAGCAGTACTTC. Translated: CASNYGEVSEQYF.

The chain combines TRBV11-2 with TRBJ2-1; 7 nucleotides agree with TRBD1. There are 16 residues in the CDR3. Germline V lookup: CDR1 SGHAT, CDR2 FQNNGV. The J segment lost 9 bases and the V segment lost 5 bases, leaving 16 bases of the junction unmatched. CDR3: CASSVGYLLRQGEQFF. Here the CDR3 DNA reads TGTGCCAGCAGCGTAGGCTATCTTCTGAGACAGGGTGAGCAGTTCTTC. The full variable domain, completed using reference TRBV11-2 and TRBJ2-1, is EAGVAQSPRYKIIEKRQSVAFWCNPISGHATLYWYQQILGQGPKLLIQFQNNGVVDDSQLPKDRFSAERLKGVDSTLKIQPAKLEDSAVYLCASSVGYLLRQGEQFFGPGTRLTVL.

This clone was seen just once. A read error is possible here, since a much larger clone lies one base away. The DNA for the CDR3 is TGTGCCTGGAGTGTCCCGGACAACGTTGAAAAACTGTTTTTT. This sequence encodes CAWSVPDNVEKLFF. The V gene is TRBV30, the J gene TRBJ1-4; TRBD1 might be the D (5 bases). Trimming left V 0 bases short and J 7 bases short, with 12 bases between. The CDR3 totals 14 residues. Germline values: CDR1 GTSNPN, CDR2 SVGIG (reference sequence).

The chain is built from TRBV11-2 and TRBJ2-5; the match to TRBD1 covers 7 bases. This CDR3 is built from 18 residues. Germline lookup yields CDR1 SGHAT and CDR2 FQNNGV. J lost 5 bases, V lost 4 bases, and 19 bases had no gene match. The CDR3 sequence is CASSSNPIRDSLRETQYF. For the CDR3, the DNA is TGTGCCAGCAGCTCGAACCCAATCCGGGACAGCTTGCGGGAGACCCAGTACTTC.

This clone has a single count. V is TRBV6-5 and J is TRBJ2-5; TRBD2 agrees at 10 bases. This CDR3 comprises 15 residues. V dropped 5 bases and J dropped 1; count of bases not matched to a gene: 4. The germline V gene has CDR1 MNHEY and CDR2 SVGAGI. Here the CDR3 DNA reads TGTGCCAGCAGTAAGACTAGCGGGCCCCAAGAGACCCAGTACTTC. Protein: CASSKTSGPQETQYF.

This clone was picked up one time. The CDR3 region has the DNA TGTGCCAGCAGCTGGAGGTACGAGCAGTACTTC. Translated, it gives CASSWRYEQYF. This chain connects TRBV5-5 to TRBJ2-7, with D possibly TRBD2 on 5 matching bases. The CDR3 extends over 11 amino acids. Trimming cost V 3 bases and J 4 bases, with 5 bases left between them. The V gene's germline CDR1 is SGHKS and CDR2 YYEKEE (reference sequence).

Worth noting for this clone: The sample holds other DNA sequences that translate to the same CDR3. The CDR3 nucleotides read TGCGCCAGCAGCTTCTCAGTGAACACTGAAGCTTTCTTT. Its translation is CASSFSVNTEAFF. The V and J genes are TRBV5-1 and TRBJ1-1; D is unresolved. The CDR3 sequence is 13 residues long. With 2 bases removed from V and 0 bases from J, the gap between germline ends came to 5 bases. In germline, CDR1 is SGHRS, CDR2 YFSETQ.

The chain employs TRBV25-1 and TRBJ1-4; D is unclear. V was shortened by 1 base and J by 7 bases, with 10 bases between the two germline ends. This CDR3 is built from 14 residues. CDR1 and CDR2 (germline): MGHDK, SYGVNS. The CDR3 loop is CASSELGVGEKLFF. CDR3 nucleotides: TGTGCCAGCAGTGAATTGGGTGTAGGTGAAAAACTGTTTTTT.

J is TRBJ1-6 and V is TRBV13; D unclear. CDR3 length: 15 amino acids. Germline V gene data show CDR1 as PRHDT and CDR2 as FYEKMQ (reference sequence). The V end lost 0 bases, the J end lost 9 bases, and 12 bases lay between the germline ends. CDR3 nucleotides: TGTGCCAGCAGCTTAGGCTGGCCAATAAGTTCACCCCTCCACTTT. Protein sequence: CASSLGWPISSPLHF. Full variable domain (remainder filled in from reference TRBV13 and TRBJ1-6): AAGVIQSPRHLIKEKRETATLKCYPIPRHDTVYWYQQGPGQDPQFLISFYEKMQSDKGSIPDRFSAQQFSDYHSELNMSSLELGDSALYFCASSLGWPISSPLHFGNGTRLTVT.

Here the CDR3 reads CASSVTGFLGSEAFF. CDR3 coding DNA: TGCGCCAGCAGTGTGACAGGGTTCCTGGGGTCCGAAGCTTTCTTT. This chain uses TRBV5-1 with TRBJ1-1; 7 bases are a match to TRBD1. The CDR3 runs to 15 residues. V was clipped by 5 bases and J by 8 bases; unmatched bases: 15. Looked up from germline, CDR1 is SGHRS and CDR2 is YFSETQ.

The rearrangement uses TRBV4-3 and TRBJ1-2; 7 nucleotides line up with TRBD1. Germline V gene data show CDR1 as LGHNA and CDR2 as YSLEER. Trimming took 4 bases from V and 0 from J; bases not matched to a gene: 5. This CDR3 comprises 15 residues. In DNA form, the CDR3 reads TGCGCCAGCAGCCGAGGGACAGCCTCTAACTATGGCTACACCTTC. Translating it yields CASSRGTASNYGYTF.

The chain carries TRBV27 and TRBJ1-4; TRBD1 agrees at 9 bases. The CDR3 spans 14 residues. Trimming took 5 bases from V and 8 from J; bases not matched to a gene: 6. Germline V lookup: CDR1 MNHEY, CDR2 SMNVEV (reference sequence). The CDR3 DNA sequence: TGTGCCAGCAGTAGACGGGACAGGGAAGAAAAACTGTTTTTT. The encoded protein is CASSRRDREEKLFF.

The chain combines TRBV6-6 with TRBJ2-7; D is undetermined. V was shortened by 7 bases and J by 2 bases, with 9 bases between the two germline ends. This CDR3 has 12 amino acids. Looked up from germline, CDR1 is MNHNY and CDR2 is SVGAGI (reference sequence). The CDR3 region is CASTESTYEQYF. The CDR3 nucleotides read TGTGCCAGCACTGAATCCACCTACGAGCAGTACTTC.

The chain links TRBV10-3 to TRBJ2-1; the match to TRBD2 covers 10 bases. The CDR3 has 15 amino acids. The junction had 6 bases not matched to a gene; V was cut back by 3 bases and J by 7 bases. Germline CDR1 is ENHRY and CDR2 is SYGVKD. The CDR3 reads CAISDSGGFKNEQFF. Here the CDR3 DNA reads TGTGCCATCAGTGATAGCGGGGGGTTTAAGAATGAGCAGTTCTTC.

The V call is TRBV18, the J call TRBJ2-1; TRBD1 might be the D (5 bases). The CDR3 runs 17 residues. The ends were cut back, 0 bases at V and 0 bases at J, with 12 bases in the middle. The V gene's germline CDR1 is KGHSH and CDR2 LQKENI. The CDR3 DNA reads as TGTGCCAGCTCACCACCAACAGGTGAGAGCTCCTACAATGAGCAGTTCTTC. Translating gives CASSPPTGESSYNEQFF.

The chain has TRBV4-3 and TRBJ2-5, with 8 nucleotides matching TRBD2. The CDR3 runs 16 residues. Germline V gives CDR1 LGHNA, CDR2 YSLEER. Losses at the gene ends were 4 bases for V and 5 bases for J; bases not matched to a gene: 12. The CDR3 DNA reads TGCGCCAGCAGCCCTGGACTAGCAAGCCCCTTTGAGACCCAGTACTTC. Protein product: CASSPGLASPFETQYF.

This chain joins TRBV5-4 and TRBJ1-1; D is undetermined. There are 11 residues in the CDR3. CDR1 is SGHNT and CDR2 is YYREEE in the germline V gene (reference sequence). The germline V and J ends were trimmed by 1 base and 7 bases, with 5 bases remaining between them. The CDR3 loop reads CASSLTGEAFF. The CDR3 DNA follows: TGTGCCAGCAGCTTGACCGGTGAAGCTTTCTTT. Using reference TRBV5-4 and TRBJ1-1 for the parts outside the CDR3, the full variable domain is ETGVTQSPTHLIKTRGQQVTLRCSSQSGHNTVSWYQQALGQGPQFIFQYYREEENGRGNFPPRFSGLQFPNYSSELNVNALELDDSALYLCASSLTGEAFFGQGTRLTVV.

The chain carries TRBV2 and TRBJ2-5, with D uncertain. CDR3 length: 14 amino acids. The germline V gene has CDR1 SNHLY and CDR2 FYNNEI. Trimming took 1 base from V and 2 from J, leaving 8 bases between them. For the CDR3, the DNA is TGTGCCAGCAGTGAAGGCCGTGGGCAAGAGACCCAGTACTTC. It translates to CASSEGRGQETQYF.

Details on this clone: A read error may explain this, as a much larger clone is one base away. Distinct nucleotide sequences in the sample also encode this CDR3. Here the CDR3 reads CASRRTENTEAFF. The CDR3 coding sequence is TGTGCCAGCAGAAGGACGGAGAACACTGAGGCTTTCTTT. The J gene is TRBJ1-1, the V gene TRBV2, with D uncertain. Per germline, CDR1 SNHLY and CDR2 FYNNEI. The CDR3 is 13 residues long.

The CDR3 spells CASSLGGIRETQYF. In DNA, the CDR3 is TGCGCCAGCAGCTTGGGGGGCATTCGAGAGACCCAGTACTTC. The rearrangement links TRBV5-1 to TRBJ2-5; a weak D match, TRBD1 (5 bases). Germline CDR1 reads SGHRS; CDR2 reads YFSETQ. Trimming removed 0 bases from V and 4 bases from J, with 10 bases in between. The CDR3 covers 14 residues.

The gene calls are TRBV7-9 and TRBJ1-1; D gene ambiguous. From germline, CDR1 is SEHNR and CDR2 FQNEAQ (reference sequence). Trimming pared 1 base from V and 4 bases from J, leaving 10 bases between. There are 14 residues in the CDR3. CDR3 residues: CASSLGGQTTEAFF. CDR3 DNA: TGTGCCAGCAGCTTAGGCGGGCAGACCACTGAAGCTTTCTTT.

The chain combines TRBV5-1 with TRBJ2-7; 10 positions match TRBD1. This CDR3 contains 16 residues. The germline V gene encodes CDR1 SGHRS and CDR2 YFSETQ. The ends lost 4 bases at V and 3 bases at J; junction bases unmatched: 10. CDR3 in DNA: TGCGCCAGCAGCGAAACCGGGACAGGGGTTCTCTACGAGCAGTACTTC. Protein product: CASSETGTGVLYEQYF.

A note on this clone: The sample contains more than one DNA sequence encoding this CDR3. The CDR3 loop is CASSPPVGNTIYF. The CDR3, as DNA: TGTGCCAGCTCACCACCGGTGGGAAACACCATATATTTT. This chain links TRBV18 with TRBJ1-3; D is unclear. Germline CDR1 is KGHSH and CDR2 is LQKENI. Trimming pared 0 bases from V and 4 bases from J, leaving 4 bases between. The CDR3 length is 13 residues.

In the case of this clone: Given a much more abundant clone one base away, this may be a read error. The DNA is omitted, as the CDR3 cannot be located on it reliably, and the CDR3 follows TCRdb's listing. Distinct nucleotide sequences in the sample also encode this CDR3. The chain employs TRBV9 and TRBJ2-2; TRBD2, the D gene given by the table, was not confirmed from the DNA. Germline CDR1 is SGDLS and CDR2 is YYNGEE. The CDR3 numbers 14 amino acids, ends counted. The CDR3 protein is CASSVGAGTGELFF.

V is TRBV7-3 and J is TRBJ1-1; D is possibly TRBD1 (5 bases). CDR1 and CDR2 (germline): SGHTA, FQGTGA. The CDR3 contains 14 residues. V dropped 5 bases and J dropped 1 base, with 11 bases sitting between them. The CDR3 loop reads CASSLGHQNTEAFF. In DNA form, the CDR3 reads TGTGCCAGCAGCCTCGGACACCAGAACACTGAAGCTTTCTTT.

The chain recombines TRBV13 with TRBJ2-2; D perhaps matches TRBD2 (6 bases). Trimming shortened V by 5 bases and J by 6 bases, and 22 bases separated the two germline ends. CDR1 and CDR2 from the germline V gene are PRHDT and FYEKMQ (reference sequence). CDR3 size: 17 residues. The CDR3, as DNA: TGTGCCAGCAGCCGCGGGCCAGCACTAGCTGGGCCCGGGGAGCTGTTTTTT. Its protein is CASSRGPALAGPGELFF. Complete variable domain (other parts from reference TRBV13 and TRBJ2-2): AAGVIQSPRHLIKEKRETATLKCYPIPRHDTVYWYQQGPGQDPQFLISFYEKMQSDKGSIPDRFSAQQFSDYHSELNMSSLELGDSALYFCASSRGPALAGPGELFFGEGSRLTVL.

This clone was observed once. This chain links TRBV9 with TRBJ2-5; the D is unclear. Looked up from germline, CDR1 is SGDLS and CDR2 is YYNGEE. There are 15 residues in the CDR3. V was clipped by 0 bases and J by 5 bases, with 14 bases between them. CDR3 sequence: CASSVGGTISETQYF. The CDR3 bases are TGTGCCAGCAGCGTAGGAGGTACGATCTCCGAGACCCAGTACTTC.